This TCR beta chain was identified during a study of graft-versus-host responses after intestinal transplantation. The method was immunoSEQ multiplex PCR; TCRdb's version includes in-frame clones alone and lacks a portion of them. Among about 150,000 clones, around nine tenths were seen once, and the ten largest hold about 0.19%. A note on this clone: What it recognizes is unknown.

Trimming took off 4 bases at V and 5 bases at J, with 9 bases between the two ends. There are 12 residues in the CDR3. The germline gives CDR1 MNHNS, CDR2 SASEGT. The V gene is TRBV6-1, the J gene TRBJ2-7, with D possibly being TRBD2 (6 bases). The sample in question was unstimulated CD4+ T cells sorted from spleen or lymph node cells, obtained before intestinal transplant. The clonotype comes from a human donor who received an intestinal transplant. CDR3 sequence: CASSGGVHEQYF. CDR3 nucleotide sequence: TGTGCCAGCAGTGGGGGGGTCCACGAGCAGTACTTC.